This T cell receptor (beta chain) was identified in a study of shared clonotypes between healthy human individuals. Trimming took off 3 bases at V and 1 base at J, with 15 bases between the two ends. The CDR3 spans 16 residues. Per germline, CDR1 LNHDA and CDR2 SQIVND (reference sequence). Comments on this clone: Its antigen is unidentified.

Replicate PCRs for sorted subsets used approximately 220 ng DNA; this equaled 33,000 or so T cell genomes. Here immunoSEQ multiplex PCR was the method, and the copy in TCRdb shows in-frame clones only, minus some. Here the sample spans roughly 550,000 clones, around 95% being singletons. Terminally differentiated effector memory CD45RA+ cells were excluded by CCR7 positive selection of CD45RO-negative cells. Each donor was a Caucasian adult residing in Nashville, Tennessee. Regarding the study as a whole: Depth was large, yet rarefaction showed that sorted-subset sequencing was incomplete.

The sequencing input was naive CD8+ T cells sorted from blood. This sequence joins TRBV19 and TRBJ1-1, with D unresolved. The receptor comes from a woman aged 25 to 39 in good health. The CDR3 DNA is TGTGCCAGTAGTATTAACCCGCAGAGGAAGAACACTGAAGCTTTCTTT. Translation: CASSINPQRKNTEAFF.